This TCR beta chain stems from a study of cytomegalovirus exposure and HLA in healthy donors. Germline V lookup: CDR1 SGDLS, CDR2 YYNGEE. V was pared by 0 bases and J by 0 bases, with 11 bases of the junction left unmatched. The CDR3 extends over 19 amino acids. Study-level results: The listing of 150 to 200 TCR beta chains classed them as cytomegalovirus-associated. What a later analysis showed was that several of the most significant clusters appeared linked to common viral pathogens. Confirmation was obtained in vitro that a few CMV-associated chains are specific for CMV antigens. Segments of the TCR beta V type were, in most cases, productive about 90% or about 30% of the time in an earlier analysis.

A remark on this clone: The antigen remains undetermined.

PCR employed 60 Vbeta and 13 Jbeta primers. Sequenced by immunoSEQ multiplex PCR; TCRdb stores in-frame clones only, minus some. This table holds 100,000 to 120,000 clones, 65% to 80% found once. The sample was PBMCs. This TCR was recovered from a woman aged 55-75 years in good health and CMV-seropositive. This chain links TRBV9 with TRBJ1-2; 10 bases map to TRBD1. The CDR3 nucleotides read TGTGCCAGCAGCGTAGGATTGTCGGGACAGGGGACGGCTAACTATGGCTACACCTTC. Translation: CASSVGLSGQGTANYGYTF.